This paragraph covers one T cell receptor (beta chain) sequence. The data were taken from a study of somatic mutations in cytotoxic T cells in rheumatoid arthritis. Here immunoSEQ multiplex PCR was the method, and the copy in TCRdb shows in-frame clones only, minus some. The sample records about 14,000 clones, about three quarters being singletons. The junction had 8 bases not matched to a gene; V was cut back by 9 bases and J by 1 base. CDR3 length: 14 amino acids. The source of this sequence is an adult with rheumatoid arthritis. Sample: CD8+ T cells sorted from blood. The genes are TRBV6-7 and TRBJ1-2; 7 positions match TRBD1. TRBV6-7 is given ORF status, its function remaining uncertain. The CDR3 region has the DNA TGTGCCAGGGGAGGGGGCAGAGGTAACTATGGCTACACCTTC. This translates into CARGGGRGNYGYTF.